This TCR beta chain was found in a study of blood T cells in healthy people across ages. Together with a sample-barcoded 5' primer, a J-beta primer mix was included in a second PCR lasting about 6 to 11 cycles. TCRdb independently ran MiXCR on the 5' RACE reads; one entry per CDR3 protein. The data hold 550,000 to 650,000 distinct CDR3 sequences, with under 30% observed a single time. Germline CDR1 is LGHDT and CDR2 is YNNKEL (reference sequence). V was clipped by 0 bases and J by 2 bases, with 20 bases between them. The CDR3 is made up of 18 amino acids. V gene TRBV3-1 combines with J gene TRBJ2-7; D possibly corresponds to TRBD2 (8 bases). The TCR originated in a woman of 80 years or more in good health. Sequencing input: blood. CDR3 region: CASSQEILGRGRTYEQYF. CDR3 sequence (DNA): TGTGCCAGCAGCCAAGAGATTCTCGGGAGGGGGCGCACCTACGAGCAGTACTTC.